This record looks at one T cell receptor beta chain sequence and its context. The data originate from a study of T cells expressing NK-cell markers. With UMIs, 5'RACE template switching was used to make TCR beta cDNA. TCRdb reanalyzed the 5' RACE reads and collapses them to one entry per CDR3 protein, without DNA. This listing includes around 380,000 distinct CDR3 sequences. Germline V gene data show CDR1 as KGHSH and CDR2 as LQKENI. The CDR3 consists of 18 residues. This rearrangement joins TRBV18 to TRBJ2-6; TCRdb outputs TRBD1, but without DNA this stays unchecked. The clonotype comes from a woman in her forties or fifties in good health. The sample comprised blood T cells: a sorted CD56 or NKG2C T cell subset, CD4+ or CD8+ T cells, or bulk PBMC T cells (not recorded which). This chain's CDR3 is CASSPRGQGLGGANVLTF.